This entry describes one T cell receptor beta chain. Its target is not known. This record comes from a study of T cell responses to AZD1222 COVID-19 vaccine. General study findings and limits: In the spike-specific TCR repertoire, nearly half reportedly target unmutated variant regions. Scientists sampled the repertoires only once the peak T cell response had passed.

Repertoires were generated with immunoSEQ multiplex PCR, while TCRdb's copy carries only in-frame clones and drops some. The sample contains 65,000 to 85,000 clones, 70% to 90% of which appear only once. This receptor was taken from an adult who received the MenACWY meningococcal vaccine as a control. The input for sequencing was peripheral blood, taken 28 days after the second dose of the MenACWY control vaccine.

CDR3 coding DNA: TGTGCCAGCAGCCGGGGACAGCCTAACTATGGCTACACCTTC. Translation gives CASSRGQPNYGYTF. The J gene is TRBJ1-2, the V gene TRBV5-6; 7 positions match TRBD1. CDR3 size: 14 residues. Germline V lookup: CDR1 SGHDT, CDR2 YYEEEE. The J segment lost 0 bases and the V segment lost 4 bases, leaving 3 bases of the junction unmatched.